The 3 T cell receptor beta chains below all came from one sample that was sequenced in a study of CXCR3-negative and CXCR3-positive naive CD8 T cells. Via 5' RACE with UMI labels, TRB cDNA libraries were prepared. TCRdb re-called the 5' RACE reads; one entry per CDR3 protein, DNA not given. The sample table sets out under 50,000 distinct CDR3 sequences. Sequences were obtained from naive CXCR3- CD8+ T cells from blood. Subset in this sample: CD45RO-CCR7+CD27+CD95- naive CD8+ T cells lacking CXCR3 (TNR3-). These receptors originate from a human donor in good health. Some clones in this sample may be carry-over from other donors' samples.

The chain joins TRBV28 to TRBJ1-5; TCRdb's D call, TRBD1, is unchecked because there is no DNA. The CDR3 loop spans 15 amino acids. The germline V gene encodes CDR1 MDHEN and CDR2 SYDVKM. CDR3 in amino acids: CASSLRDRRNQPQHF.

J is TRBJ1-1 and V is TRBV7-3; TCRdb calls TRBD1, which cannot be checked without DNA. The CDR3 runs 14 residues. CDR1 and CDR2 from the germline V gene are SGHTA and FQGTGA. The CDR3: CASSLIVRGREAFF.

The chain joins TRBV28 to TRBJ2-3; TCRdb picks TRBD2, but there is no DNA to check that call. Germline-derived CDR1 and CDR2 are MDHEN and SYDVKM. The CDR3 has 16 amino acids. The CDR3 here is CASSSNEFNSGDTQYF.